This T cell receptor (beta chain) was captured in a study of CXCR3-negative and CXCR3-positive naive CD8 T cells. Study-level results: Greater hydrophobicity was found in TRB CDR3s of CXCR3-positive naive cells than of CXCR3-negative naive cells. Both naive subsets, CXCR3-negative and CXCR3-positive, displayed similar TRBV-TRBJ usage, unlike memory cells.

The CDR3 runs 17 residues. On this clonotype: Antigen specificity is unknown.

UMI labels and 5' RACE were used to prepare the TRB cDNA libraries. With the 5' RACE reads reprocessed, TCRdb shows one record per CDR3 protein and no DNA. The sample totals about 89,000 distinct CDR3 sequences. The sequencing sample was made of naive CXCR3+ CD8+ T cells from blood. Described subset: CD45RO-CCR7+CD27+CD95- naive CD8+ T cells expressing CXCR3 (TNR3+). The TCR sequence derives from a human donor in good health. Some clones in this sample may be carry-over from other donors' samples. This chain joins TRBV12-3 or TRBV12-4 and TRBJ2-3. CDR3 amino acids: CASSLGAQTSSTDTQYF.